The 7 T cell receptor beta chains below come from one sample, sequenced in a study of blood T cell repertoires in COVID-19. Clones were sequenced by immunoSEQ multiplex PCR, and TCRdb holds only the in-frame ones, with some missing. Among fewer than 250,000 clones listed, approximately 85% were seen once. The sequenced sample consisted of peripheral blood. The origin of the receptors is a woman between 65 and 79 years old with acute or convalescent COVID-19.

The rearrangement links TRBV2 to TRBJ2-5, with D possibly TRBD1 on 5 matching bases. V shed 5 bases and J shed 4 bases, with 11 bases lying between them. Germline CDR1 reads SNHLY; CDR2 reads FYNNEI. The CDR3 is 13 amino acids. This CDR3 reads CASSLQVRETQYF. The CDR3 DNA follows: TGTGCCAGCAGTTTACAGGTGCGAGAGACCCAGTACTTC. Full variable domain (outside the CDR3, taken from reference TRBV2 and TRBJ2-5): EPEVTQTPSHQVTQMGQEVILRCVPISNHLYFYWYRQILGQKVEFLVSFYNNEISEKSEIFDDQFSVERPDGSNFTLKIRSTKLEDSAMYFCASSLQVRETQYFGPGTRLLVL.

The chain combines TRBV28 with TRBJ1-5, with D possibly TRBD1 on 5 matching bases. The ends were cut back, 4 bases at V and 5 bases at J, with 12 bases in the middle. CDR3 length equals 14 residues. Germline CDR1 and CDR2: MDHEN and SYDVKM. The CDR3 sequence: CASSSSPGDQPQHF. CDR3 nucleotide sequence: TGTGCCAGCAGTTCAAGCCCGGGGGATCAGCCCCAGCATTTT.

The chain recombines TRBV11-3 with TRBJ1-1; D is undetermined. Germline V gives CDR1 SGHNT, CDR2 YENEEA. The CDR3 runs 14 residues. Trimming pared 3 bases from V and 6 bases from J, leaving 14 bases between. The CDR3 loop is CASSLEVTDAEAFF. The CDR3, as DNA: TGTGCCAGCAGCTTGGAGGTTACGGATGCTGAAGCTTTCTTT. Full variable domain (rest looked up from reference TRBV11-3 and TRBJ1-1): EAGVVQSPRYKIIEKKQPVAFWCNPISGHNTLYWYLQNLGQGPELLIRYENEEAVDDSQLPKDRFSAERLKGVDSTLKIQPAELGDSAVYLCASSLEVTDAEAFFGQGTRLTVV.

The chain is built from TRBV20-1 and TRBJ1-1; 12 nucleotides match TRBD1. V lost 5 bases to trimming and J lost 8 bases; unmatched junction nucleotides: 6. Germline CDR1 reads DFQATT; CDR2 reads SNEGSKA (reference sequence). The CDR3 has 13 residues. This CDR3 is CSAGGTGGREAFF. The CDR3 nucleotides are TGCAGTGCTGGTGGGACAGGGGGCCGGGAAGCTTTCTTT.

This clone was detected a few times. This chain links TRBV27 with TRBJ1-1; D ambiguous. Trimming cost V 0 bases and J 0 bases, with 8 bases left between them. Germline loops: CDR1 MNHEY, CDR2 SMNVEV (reference sequence). The CDR3 extends over 15 amino acids. CDR3 protein: CASSLSIRVNTEAFF. In DNA, the CDR3 is TGTGCCAGCAGTTTATCGATACGGGTGAACACTGAAGCTTTCTTT.

This chain uses TRBV5-8 with TRBJ2-1; D is undetermined. The CDR3 extends over 15 amino acids. Trimming removed 1 base from V and 0 bases from J, with 8 bases in between. Germline CDR1 reads SGHTS; CDR2 reads YDEGEE. CDR3 sequence (DNA): TGTGCCAGCAGCTTGTCGGTCAACTCCTACAATGAGCAGTTCTTC. Residues: CASSLSVNSYNEQFF. The full variable domain, in which reference TRBV5-8 and TRBJ2-1 provide the parts outside the CDR3, is EAGVTQSPTHLIKTRGQQATLRCSPISGHTSVYWYQQALGLGLQFLLWYDEGEERNRGNFPPRFSGRQFPNYSSELNVNALELEDSALYLCASSLSVNSYNEQFFGPGTRLTVL.

V is TRBV7-8 and J is TRBJ1-1, with TRBD1 identical over 9 bases. V lost 2 bases and J lost 6; bases outside the gene matches: 7. The CDR3 has 15 residues. Germline-derived CDR1 and CDR2 are SGHVS and FQNEAQ. The CDR3 nucleotides are TGTGCCAGCAGCTTATTCGCGACAGGGGGTTCTGAAGCTTTCTTT. This translates into CASSLFATGGSEAFF.